A selection of T cell receptor beta chains follows, all from one sample in a study of cytomegalovirus exposure and HLA in healthy donors. Measured with immunoSEQ multiplex PCR; TCRdb has only the in-frame clones, and not every one. The sample lists under 200,000 clones; over 70% were seen once. Source material: PBMCs. The origin of the receptors is a woman aged 25 to 39 in good health and CMV-seronegative. The CDR3 runs from the conserved cysteine through the conserved F or W. D genes are given only for firm matches. Size is stated for part of the rows, as once, few or many counts, or as a class when the clone is expanded.

TRBJ2-7	TRBD1	.	TRBV2	CASSRGLSSYEQYF	TGTGCCAGCAGTAGGGGGCTAAGCTCCTACGAGCAGTACTTC
TRBJ1-2	.	.	TRBV2	CASSEAFEGDYGYTF	TGTGCCAGCAGTGAAGCTTTCGAGGGAGACTATGGCTACACCTTC
TRBJ2-7	.	.	TRBV4-1	CASSQDPTAGEQYF	TGCGCCAGCAGCCAAGATCCGACAGCGGGCGAGCAGTACTTC
TRBJ2-1	TRBD1	.	TRBV5-1	CASSLQGEYNEQFF	TGCGCCAGCAGCTTGCAGGGGGAGTACAATGAGCAGTTCTTC
TRBJ2-7	.	few	TRBV19	CASSRSAQDSSYEQYF	TGTGCCAGTAGCCGAAGTGCCCAGGATAGCTCCTACGAGCAGTACTTC
TRBJ1-2	.	.	TRBV5-4	CASSLEGNGYTF	TGTGCCAGCAGCTTGGAGGGGAATGGCTACACCTTC
TRBJ1-1	.	few	TRBV7-8	CASSGRVYTEAFF	TGTGCCAGCAGCGGGCGGGTCTACACTGAAGCTTTCTTT
TRBJ1-4	TRBD1	.	TRBV5-1	CASSVTGATNEKLFF	TGCGCCAGCAGCGTCACAGGGGCTACTAATGAAAAACTGTTTTTT
TRBJ1-1	.	.	TRBV4-1	CASSQVQIMNTEAFF	TGCGCCAGCAGCCAAGTTCAGATCATGAACACTGAAGCTTTCTTT
TRBJ1-1	.	.	TRBV2	CASSDNQNTEAFF	TGTGCCAGCAGCGACAACCAGAACACTGAAGCTTTCTTT
TRBJ1-6	.	.	TRBV7-2	CASSLMGGDYNSPLHF	TGTGCCAGCAGCTTAATGGGGGGAGACTATAATTCACCCCTCCACTTT
TRBJ1-5	.	.	TRBV7-9	CASSLWGESNQPQHF	TGTGCCAGCAGCTTATGGGGCGAGAGCAATCAGCCCCAGCATTTT
TRBJ1-5	TRBD1	.	TRBV2	CASSVQGGGNQPQHF	TGTGCCAGCAGTGTTCAGGGGGGTGGCAATCAGCCCCAGCATTTT
TRBJ2-7	.	.	TRBV20-1	CSASLREQYF	TGCAGTGCTTCTCTGAGGGAGCAGTACTTC
TRBJ2-7	.	.	TRBV21-1	CASSKAMGDSFSYEQYF	TGTGCCAGCAGCAAAGCTATGGGGGACAGCTTCTCCTACGAGCAGTACTTC
TRBJ1-1	TRBD1	.	TRBV6-5	CASFEGAKMNTEAFF	TGTGCCAGCTTCGAGGGGGCGAAAATGAACACTGAAGCTTTCTTT
TRBJ1-1	.	.	TRBV7-2	CASGDIPLLTEAFF	TGTGCCAGCGGGGACATACCCCTTCTTACTGAAGCTTTCTTT
TRBJ1-1	TRBD1	once	TRBV2	CASSFDRGNTEAFF	TGTGCCAGCAGCTTCGACAGGGGGAACACTGAAGCTTTCTTT
TRBJ2-1	.	.	TRBV18	CASSLLGGQGEQFF	TGTGCCAGCTCACTGCTGGGAGGTCAGGGTGAGCAGTTCTTC
TRBJ1-2	TRBD1	.	TRBV19	CASTKGQGVNYGYTF	TGTGCCAGTACTAAGGGACAGGGGGTTAACTATGGCTACACCTTC
TRBJ1-1	.	.	TRBV2	CASTSPDREDTEAFF	TGTGCCAGCACTTCTCCAGACCGGGAAGACACTGAAGCTTTCTTT
TRBJ2-7	.	.	TRBV19	CASSAPGFGSYEQYF	TGTGCCAGTAGTGCCCCCGGGTTCGGCTCCTACGAGCAGTACTTC
TRBJ2-7	.	.	TRBV5-1	CASSLGLADSYEQYF	TGCGCCAGCAGCTTGGGACTCGCGGACTCCTACGAGCAGTACTTC
TRBJ2-3	.	.	TRBV4-1	CASSQALQGLGTDTQYF	TGCGCCAGCAGCCAAGCCTTACAGGGTTTGGGCACAGATACGCAGTATTTT
TRBJ1-5	TRBD1	.	TRBV30	CAWSYPGTGTNQPQHF	TGTGCCTGGAGTTACCCCGGGACAGGGACTAATCAGCCCCAGCATTTT
TRBJ2-2	.	.	TRBV6-5	CATWRGGAGELFF	TGTGCCACCTGGAGGGGTGGCGCCGGGGAGCTGTTTTTT
TRBJ1-2	.	.	TRBV5-5	CASSLALYGYTF	TGTGCCAGCAGCTTGGCCCTCTATGGCTACACCTTC
TRBJ2-7	.	.	TRBV14	CASPAGVPYEQYF	TGTGCCAGCCCGGCAGGGGTTCCCTACGAGCAGTACTTC
TRBJ1-5	.	.	TRBV10-3	CAISREVNQPQHF	TGTGCCATCAGCCGAGAGGTCAATCAGCCCCAGCATTTT
TRBJ1-4	TRBD1	few	TRBV7-2	CASSPGTGNEKLFF	TGTGCCAGCAGCCCCGGGACAGGGAATGAAAAACTGTTTTTT
TRBJ2-7	.	.	TRBV16	CASSQPGAGRYEQYF	TGTGCCAGCAGCCAGCCGGGAGCAGGCAGATACGAGCAGTACTTC
TRBJ2-7	.	.	TRBV11-2	CASSFTANYEQYF	TGTGCCAGCAGCTTTACAGCAAACTACGAGCAGTACTTC
TRBJ2-7	.	.	TRBV18	CASSPDRYEQYF	TGTGCCAGCTCACCAGACAGGTACGAGCAGTACTTC
TRBJ2-1	TRBD1	.	TRBV18	CASSQGQGGFYEQFF	TGTGCCAGCTCACAAGGACAGGGGGGTTTTTATGAGCAGTTCTTC